This TCR beta chain was sequenced for a study of blood T cell repertoires in COVID-19. Study-level background: Material from acute and convalescent COVID-19 was sourced from the United States, Italy and Spain. The analysed material was cDNA or gDNA that came from T cells, B-cell-depleted T cells, or PBMCs.

As processed by the authors: Cell counts per sample came from amplifying reference gene primers. Using immunoSEQ multiplex PCR, the repertoire was profiled, and TCRdb retains in-frame clones only, with some absent. V and J calls and clone size follow that table, whereas D and trimming were derived from the DNA. The table includes about 110,000 clones, around 83% detected once. The CDR3 extends over 13 amino acids. V was clipped by 4 bases and J by 5 bases; unmatched bases: 3. The germline CDR1 and CDR2 sequences are LGHNA and YNFKEQ. The clonotype comes from a woman aged 65 to 85 with acute or convalescent COVID-19. Specimen: peripheral blood. The rearrangement uses TRBV4-2 and TRBJ1-1; 8 nucleotides agree with TRBD1. The DNA for the CDR3 is TGTGCCAGCAGCCTGACAGGGGAGACTGAAGCTTTCTTT. Its protein is CASSLTGETEAFF.